One sample yielded the 24 T cell receptor beta chains listed below, sequenced in a study of early T cells in non-severe SARS-CoV-2 infection. TCRdb recomputed calls from the 5' RACE reads with MiXCR, one row per CDR3 protein. The table records about 69,000 distinct CDR3 sequences, 12% of them present only once. Sequencing was performed on whole blood. Receptor source: an adult who was a healthcare worker with PCR-confirmed SARS-CoV-2 infection or an uninfected control (not recorded which).

There are a few counts of this clonotype. The V gene is TRBV4-1, the J gene TRBJ2-6; 10 bases are a match to TRBD1. Germline V CDR1 and CDR2: MGHRA, YSYEKL. The trim removed 3 bases at V and 0 bases at J, leaving 2 bases unmatched. The CDR3 has 17 residues. CDR3 in amino acids: CASSHGQGGSGANVLTF. In nucleotides, the CDR3 is TGCGCCAGCAGCCACGGACAGGGGGGCTCTGGGGCCAACGTCCTGACTTTC.

This clonotype was counted at least ten times. This chain links TRBV18 with TRBJ1-2; tentatively, D is TRBD1 (5 bases). Between the trimmed V and J ends, which lost 2 bases and 3 bases, there was a span of 10 bases. CDR3 length equals 14 residues. Per the germline V gene, CDR1 is KGHSH and CDR2 is LQKENI. CDR3 sequence (DNA): TGTGCCAGCTCACCAACCAGGGCCGACTATGGCTACACCTTC. The encoded protein is CASSPTRADYGYTF.

This clonotype was observed many times. This chain joins TRBV7-3 and TRBJ2-5; 9 bases align to TRBD1. CDR1 SGHTA and CDR2 FQGTGA come from the germline V gene. Trimming removed 5 bases from V and 1 base from J; junction bases left unmatched: 5. This CDR3 contains 15 residues. The CDR3 region has the DNA TGTGCCAGCAGCAAGACAGGGGGAGTCCAAGAGACCCAGTACTTC. This gives the protein CASSKTGGVQETQYF.

This clonotype has a handful of counts. The chain combines TRBV15 with TRBJ2-1, with D hard to call. The CDR3 consists of 11 residues. The ends were cut back, 1 base at V and 8 bases at J, with 3 bases in the middle. CDR1 is LNHNV, CDR2 YYDKDF, per germline (reference sequence). CDR3 amino acids: CATSRAYEQFF. Here the CDR3 DNA reads TGTGCCACCAGCAGAGCCTATGAGCAGTTCTTC.

This clonotype has more than one count but fewer than ten. The V call is TRBV5-4, the J call TRBJ1-5; perhaps TRBD1 as D (5 bases). The CDR3 totals 15 residues. CDR1 and CDR2 from the germline V gene are SGHNT and YYREEE (reference sequence). V was clipped by 7 bases and J by 1 base, with 15 bases between them. The CDR3 nucleotides read TGTGCCAGCGGACAATGGGACCTGAGCAATCAGCCCCAGCATTTT. Amino acids: CASGQWDLSNQPQHF.

The chain carries TRBV12-3 or TRBV12-4 and TRBJ2-1, with TRBD2 matching 9 bases. The CDR3 runs to 14 residues. V lost 10 bases and J lost 9; bases outside the gene matches: 13. The CDR3 here is CATASLAGWSEQFF. CDR3 in DNA: TGTGCCACCGCCAGCCTAGCGGGGTGGAGTGAGCAGTTCTTC.

The sample holds a few counts of this clonotype. J is TRBJ2-7 and V is TRBV7-3; D uncertain. The germline gives CDR1 SGHTA, CDR2 FQGTGA. The CDR3 spans 12 residues. V shed 6 bases and J shed 4 bases, with 10 bases lying between them. CDR3 DNA: TGTGCCAGCAGTATAGACGGATACGAGCAGTACTTC. Amino acids: CASSIDGYEQYF.

This clonotype was seen repeatedly, ten times or more. The chain uses TRBV7-2 and TRBJ2-3; 8 bases are shared with TRBD2. Germline trimming cut 2 bases from V and 15 bases from J; bases unmatched to any gene: 4. Germline lookup yields CDR1 SGHTA and CDR2 FQGNSA. The CDR3 contains 11 residues. The CDR3: CASSLKLAVYF. CDR3 coding DNA: TGTGCCAGCAGCTTAAAACTAGCGGTTTATTTT.

This clonotype is medium-sized. The rearrangement links TRBV7-2 to TRBJ1-1; 12 nucleotides line up with TRBD1. This CDR3 comprises 13 residues. The junction had 6 bases not matched to a gene; V was cut back by 10 bases and J by 6 bases. CDR1 is SGHTA, CDR2 FQGNSA, per germline. This chain's CDR3 is CANTGTGGPEAFF. In DNA, the CDR3 is TGTGCCAACACCGGGACAGGGGGCCCTGAAGCTTTCTTT.

This clonotype occurred many times. This chain joins TRBV30 and TRBJ2-7, with TRBD1 matching 7 bases. Germline lookup yields CDR1 GTSNPN and CDR2 SVGIG (reference sequence). Trimming cost V 2 bases and J 3 bases; bases outside gene matches: 7. CDR3 size: 14 residues. DNA of the CDR3: TGTGCCTGGAGTCATTACAGGGGACACTACGAGCAGTACTTC. It translates to CAWSHYRGHYEQYF.

The table lists this clonotype with a few counts. The chain joins TRBV6-6 to TRBJ1-2; a possible D gene is TRBD1 (5 bases). The CDR3 spans 10 residues. V was pared by 6 bases and J by 6 bases, with 5 bases between. Germline V gene sequence: CDR1 MNHNY, CDR2 SVGAGI (reference sequence). The CDR3 nucleotides read TGTGCCAGCAGCAGGGATGGCTACACCTTC. This sequence encodes CASSRDGYTF.

In the case of this clonotype: A much larger clone differs from this one at a single base, so this may be a read error. This CDR3 fails to terminate in the conserved phenylalanine or tryptophan, so it likely reflects a read error. The V and J genes are TRBV15 and TRBJ1-4; D remains unclear. The CDR3 loop spans 14 amino acids. Germline V gene sequence: CDR1 LNHNV, CDR2 YYDKDF (reference sequence). With 1 base removed from V and 5 bases from J, the gap between germline ends came to 8 bases. The CDR3 loop is CATSRGGENEKLFL. The CDR3, as DNA: TGTGCCACCAGCAGAGGAGGAGAAAATGAAAAACTGTTTTTA.

This clonotype came up many times. V and J are TRBV7-8 and TRBJ2-3; D ambiguous. CDR3 length equals 15 residues. The germline gives CDR1 SGHVS, CDR2 FQNEAQ. Trimming removed 4 bases from V and 0 bases from J, with 11 bases in between. The CDR3 coding sequence is TGTGCCAGCAGCTCCAACTTAGGAAGCACAGATACGCAGTATTTT. The encoded protein is CASSSNLGSTDTQYF.

The table lists this clonotype with many counts. The chain has TRBV12-3 or TRBV12-4 and TRBJ1-4; the D is unclear. The V end was cut by 3 bases, the J end by 8 bases, with 16 bases between. CDR3 length: 15 amino acids. The CDR3 nucleotides are TGTGCCAGCAGTTTGTTTTCGGGGAATTCGGAAAAACTGTTTTTT. It encodes CASSLFSGNSEKLFF.

The rearrangement uses TRBV12-3 or TRBV12-4 and TRBJ2-4; either TRBD1 or TRBD2 may fit D (5 bases each). This CDR3 is 12 amino acids long. The V gene lost 6 bases and the J gene lost 11 bases, with 14 bases spanning the gap. The CDR3 here is CASSPYTGLQYF. The CDR3, as DNA: TGTGCCAGCAGCCCGTACACGGGACTTCAGTACTTC.

This clonotype was seen ten or more times. This chain uses TRBV3-1 with TRBJ2-7; the D is unclear. CDR1 and CDR2 from the germline V gene are LGHDT and YNNKEL (reference sequence). The CDR3 is made up of 13 amino acids. Trimming removed 2 bases at V and 7 bases at J, with 12 bases between. The CDR3 region is CASSQTLTGEQYF. The CDR3 DNA sequence: TGTGCCAGCAGCCAAACCCTGACGGGTGAGCAGTACTTC.

In this sample, this clonotype turned up many times. CDR3 sequence: CASSTTAYQETQYF. CDR3 DNA: TGTGCCAGCAGTACGACAGCGTACCAAGAGACCCAGTACTTC. This sequence joins TRBV12-3 or TRBV12-4 and TRBJ2-5; D is perhaps TRBD1 (5 bases). The CDR3 is 14 amino acids. Between the trimmed V and J ends, which lost 5 bases and 0 bases, there was a span of 10 bases.

This clonotype was seen more than once but under ten times. CDR3 nucleotide sequence: TGTGCCAGCAGTGACCTCTCTTCAAACCTAGCGGGAGAATACGAGCAGTACTTC. Protein: CASSDLSSNLAGEYEQYF. The chain couples TRBV25-1 to TRBJ2-7, with 10 bases fitting TRBD2. Trimming cost V 3 bases and J 4 bases; bases outside gene matches: 15. The CDR3 is made up of 18 amino acids. Looked up from germline, CDR1 is MGHDK and CDR2 is SYGVNS.

This chain uses TRBV19 with TRBJ2-4, with D tentatively TRBD1 (6 bases). The CDR3 spans 13 residues. Germline V lookup: CDR1 LNHDA, CDR2 SQIVND (reference sequence). V shed 10 bases and J shed 4 bases, with 14 bases lying between them. The CDR3 loop reads CAISDRAKNIQYF. The CDR3 DNA reads as TGTGCCATTTCGGACAGAGCAAAAAACATTCAGTACTTC. The variable domain in full, with the rest retrieved from reference TRBV19 and TRBJ2-4, is DGGITQSPKYLFRKEGQNVTLSCEQNLNHDAMYWYRQDPGQGLRLIYYSQIVNDFQKGDIAEGYSVSREKKESFPLTVTSAQKNPTAFYLCAISDRAKNIQYFGAGTRLSVL.

The V and J genes are TRBV29-1 and TRBJ2-5; D may be TRBD1 (5 bases). The germline V and J ends were trimmed by 7 bases and 5 bases, with 11 bases remaining between them. The CDR3 contains 11 residues. CDR1 is SQVTM and CDR2 is ANQGSEA in the germline V gene. CDR3 sequence: CSARVGETQYF. As DNA, the CDR3 is TGCAGCGCCAGGGTGGGCGAGACCCAGTACTTC.

The chain employs TRBV6-5 and TRBJ2-1; TRBD2 matches 7 bases. The ends lost 2 bases at V and 7 bases at J; junction bases unmatched: 5. The CDR3 spans 14 residues. Per the germline V gene, CDR1 is MNHEY and CDR2 is SVGAGI. This CDR3 reads CASSYGSGRNEQFF. CDR3 bases: TGTGCCAGCAGTTACGGTAGCGGGCGGAATGAGCAGTTCTTC.

The chain combines TRBV4-1 with TRBJ2-7; D may be TRBD1 or TRBD2 (5 bases each). Trimming cost V 4 bases and J 4 bases, with 17 bases left between them. This CDR3 has 15 residues. Germline CDR1 reads MGHRA; CDR2 reads YSYEKL. CDR3: CASSRTPAPGYEQYF. The CDR3 region has the DNA TGCGCCAGCAGCCGGACACCCGCCCCGGGATACGAGCAGTACTTC.

This clonotype came up a few times. This chain uses TRBV6-1 with TRBJ2-7; TRBD2 matches 13 bases. Germline assignment: CDR1 MNHNS and CDR2 SASEGT. Germline trimming cut 2 bases from V and 2 bases from J; bases unmatched to any gene: 6. The CDR3 contains 17 residues. DNA of the CDR3: TGTGCCAGCAGTGAAAGGACTAGCGGGGGCATAACCTACGAGCAGTACTTC. It codes for CASSERTSGGITYEQYF.

This clonotype was seen at least ten times. The chain has TRBV10-3 and TRBJ2-2; perhaps TRBD1 as D (6 bases). CDR1 and CDR2 (germline): ENHRY, SYGVKD. The CDR3 is 15 amino acids. Trimming removed 7 bases at V and 2 bases at J, with 14 bases between. CDR3 protein: CAINQNRENTGELFF. CDR3 DNA: TGTGCCATCAATCAGAACAGGGAAAACACCGGGGAGCTGTTTTTT.